Sequencing of this T cell receptor beta chain was carried out in a study of beta chain features in type 1 diabetes. Whole-study results and caveats: Within each of all four CD4+ subsets, Type 1 diabetes patients had TCRB CDR3s that were moderately but significantly shorter.

This clone was observed a handful of times. Its antigen is as yet unknown. Isolation of CD4+ naive, central memory, regulatory and stem cell-like memory cells was achieved by sorting via CD45RO/CCR7/CD25/CD127/CD95/CD27. Germline CDR1 is ENHRY and CDR2 is SYGVKD. V was pared by 6 bases and J by 5 bases, with 11 bases between. The CDR3 totals 14 residues. The investigators reverse transcribed all of the isolated RNA, so they sequenced expressed TCRB transcripts. Repertoires were generated with immunoSEQ multiplex PCR, while TCRdb's copy carries only in-frame clones and drops some. The repertoire holds 600,000 to 750,000 clones, with around 12% as singletons.

The TCR sequence derives from a man aged 25-45 years with type 1 diabetes. Sequencing was performed on naive CD4+ T cells from blood. This chain connects TRBV10-3 to TRBJ1-6; D possibly corresponds to TRBD1 (5 bases). The CDR3 region has the DNA TGTGCCATCAGCCAGACAGCTGATAATTCACCCCTCCACTTT. It yields the protein CAISQTADNSPLHF.